Listed here is a single TCR beta chain. Trimming left V 6 bases short and J 4 bases short, with 13 bases between. CDR1 is SEHNR and CDR2 is FQNEAQ in the germline V gene (reference sequence). The length of the CDR3 is 14 residues. These data come from a study of T-cell memory formation after mild COVID-19. The wider study: Clusters were largely donor specific.

MiXCR, applied by TCRdb to the 5' RACE reads, yields one record per CDR3 protein. The sample has roughly 120,000 distinct CDR3 sequences; about 24% are singletons. This TCR was recovered from a man between 18 and 29 years old who had mild COVID-19 (a few samples of this study predate the infection). Cell type and time point are not known. Sequenced: PBMCs or a T cell subset sorted from them (not recorded which). This chain links TRBV7-9 with TRBJ2-1, with D possibly matching TRBD1 (6 bases). The CDR3 loop reads CASRPTGRYNEQFF. CDR3 in DNA: TGTGCCAGCAGGCCAACAGGGCGGTACAATGAGCAGTTCTTC.